The clone carrying this TCR beta chain was observed once. This sample was included in a study of OX40 agonist ivuxolimab in advanced cancers. Produced via immunoSEQ multiplex PCR; TCRdb's table is partial and in-frame only. The sample has 50,000 or so clones; approximately 84% are singletons. The CDR3 is 14 amino acids. Germline V CDR1 and CDR2: LNHDA, SQIVND (reference sequence). Trimming removed 3 bases from V and 8 bases from J, with 16 bases in between. This TCR derives from an adult with an advanced solid tumor such as melanoma, head and neck, liver or kidney cancer. The specimen was CD4+ or CD8+ T cells sorted from blood, collected in a trial of the OX40 agonist ivuxolimab. The chain carries TRBV19 and TRBJ1-2; no definite D call. This CDR3 is CASSMTKTTPGYTF. CDR3 DNA sequence: TGTGCCAGTAGTATGACGAAAACTACCCCCGGCTACACCTTC.